These T cell receptor beta chains were read from a single sample in a study of blood T cell repertoires in COVID-19. This table comes from immunoSEQ multiplex PCR, and its TCRdb copy is limited to in-frame clones, with some not included. The table shows 200,000 to 250,000 clones, with less than 90% occurring only once. Source material: peripheral blood. The receptors derive from an elderly woman with active or convalescent COVID-19. Each CDR3 is given with its conserved first and last residue. The order of the fields is D gene, V gene, clone size, J gene, CDR3 DNA, CDR3 protein. The D gene is left open where the match is weak. Size is omitted from some rows. Given values are once, few, many or a class for expanded clones.

>.|TRBV3-1/TRBV3-2|.|TRBJ1-1
TGTGCCAGCAGCCATTCGGGGACTGAAGCTTTCTTT
CASSHSGTEAFF
>.|TRBV19|.|TRBJ2-2
TGTGCCAGTAGTATAGAGGGCAGGGGCACCGGGGAGCTGTTTTTT
CASSIEGRGTGELFF
>.|TRBV6-5|once|TRBJ1-2
TGTGCCAGCAGGCGGGGTGGGATCGGCTACACCTTC
CASRRGGIGYTF
>.|TRBV14|.|TRBJ1-1
TGTGCCAGCAGCCAGAAATGGACTTCGAACACTGAAGCTTTCTTT
CASSQKWTSNTEAFF
>TRBD1|TRBV6-5|few|TRBJ2-7
TGTGCCAGCAGAGGGACCGGGACAGGGACCTACGAGCAGTACTTC
CASRGTGTGTYEQYF
>.|TRBV7-9|.|TRBJ2-7
TGTGCCAGCAGCTCGATCCGGGGGAGCTCCTACGAGCAGTACTTC
CASSSIRGSSYEQYF
>.|TRBV3-1/TRBV3-2|.|TRBJ1-1
TGTGCCAGCAGCCAAGCAGCAGGGGACACTGAAGCTTTCTTT
CASSQAAGDTEAFF
>TRBD1|TRBV3-1/TRBV3-2|.|TRBJ2-5
TGTGCCAGCAGCCAAGAGGTCGCGACAGGGCTACCGCAAGAGACCCAGTACTTC
CASSQEVATGLPQETQYF
>TRBD1|TRBV6-5|.|TRBJ2-1
TGTGCCAGCAGCCCATACACAGGGGGCAATGAGCAGTTCTTC
CASSPYTGGNEQFF
>.|TRBV4-3|once|TRBJ1-2
TGCGCCAGCAGCCAAGAAGGAGGGTCAGCTGCCTTTTATGGCTACACCTTC
CASSQEGGSAAFYGYTF
>TRBD1|TRBV10-1|.|TRBJ1-5
TGCGCCAGCAGTGAAGACAGGGACAATAGCAATCAGCCCCAGCATTTT
CASSEDRDNSNQPQHF